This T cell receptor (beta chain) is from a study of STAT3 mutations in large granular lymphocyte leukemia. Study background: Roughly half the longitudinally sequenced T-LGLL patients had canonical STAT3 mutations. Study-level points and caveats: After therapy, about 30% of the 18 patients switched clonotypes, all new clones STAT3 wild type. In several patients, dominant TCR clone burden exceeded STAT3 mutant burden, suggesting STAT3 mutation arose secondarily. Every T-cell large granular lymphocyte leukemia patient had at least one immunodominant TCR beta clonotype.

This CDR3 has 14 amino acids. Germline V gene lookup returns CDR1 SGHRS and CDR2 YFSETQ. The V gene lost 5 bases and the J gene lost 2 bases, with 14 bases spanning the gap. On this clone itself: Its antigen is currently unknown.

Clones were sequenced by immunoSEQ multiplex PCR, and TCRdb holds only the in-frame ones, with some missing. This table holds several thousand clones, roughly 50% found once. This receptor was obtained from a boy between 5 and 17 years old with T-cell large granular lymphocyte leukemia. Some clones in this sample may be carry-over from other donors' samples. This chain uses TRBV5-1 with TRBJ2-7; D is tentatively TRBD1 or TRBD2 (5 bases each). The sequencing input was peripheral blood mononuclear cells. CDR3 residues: CASRTGGLPYEQYF. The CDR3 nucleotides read TGCGCCAGCAGAACAGGTGGACTTCCCTACGAGCAGTACTTC.